This paragraph covers one T cell receptor (beta chain) sequence. Its specificity is unknown. This sample is part of a study of cytomegalovirus exposure and HLA in healthy donors. The primer mix had 60 Vbeta and 13 Jbeta primers. Profiled with immunoSEQ multiplex PCR; TCRdb holds only in-frame clones, not every one. This table holds approximately 140,000 clones, roughly 78% found once. Points from the study as a whole: According to the study, around 180 TCR beta chains were cytomegalovirus-associated. Previous analysis showed most TCR beta V segments were productive about 87% or about 30% of the time. Versus the approximately 700-donor mean, an Asian-associated ancestry cluster reportedly showed fewer N-insertions in a later analysis. When analyzed later, a missense DCLRE1C variant was found to be linked to TCR beta V- and J-gene trimming.

Germline V gene lookup returns CDR1 MDHEN and CDR2 SYDVKM. With 2 bases clipped from V and 5 bases from J, the junction kept 4 bases outside the gene matches. The CDR3 is 14 residues long. The chain carries TRBV28 and TRBJ2-3; 7 nucleotides align to TRBD1. The sequenced sample was PBMCs. This clonotype originated in a man aged 25 to 40 in good health and CMV-seronegative. This chain's CDR3 is CASSLPYRGDTQYF. The DNA for the CDR3 is TGTGCCAGCAGTTTACCATACAGGGGAGATACGCAGTATTTT.